The 30 T cell receptor beta chains listed next were all sequenced from one sample in a study of T cell clonality in common variable immunodeficiency. Study-wide results and limits: Reportedly, TCR beta sequences from common variable immunodeficiency showed fewer deletions and N-nucleotide insertions.

No antigen has been identified for these receptors. Sequencing was performed with immunoSEQ multiplex PCR; in TCRdb, only in-frame clones are kept and a portion is missing. This repertoire holds about 30,000 clones, and none appear only once. The sample consisted of peripheral blood mononuclear cells. Receptors originate from a human donor with common variable immunodeficiency.

There are many counts of this clone. The read falls 3 residues short of the CDR3 end, and the missing part is taken from the germline J gene. V gene TRBV18 combines with J gene TRBJ2-7, with D perhaps matching TRBD1 (6 bases). V was clipped by 3 bases and J by 0 bases, with 12 bases between them. This CDR3 region has 15 residues. The germline V gene encodes CDR1 KGHSH and CDR2 LQKENI. The CDR3 bases that were read are TGTGCCAGCTCACCTGGACAGACCGTCTCCTACGAG. It codes for CASSPGQTVSYE. The full CDR3 sequence reads CASSPGQTVSYEQYF.

In the case of this clone: The read finishes 3 residues shy of the CDR3 end, and the germline J gene is used to complete it. This rearrangement joins TRBV7-6 to TRBJ1-3; D not certain. The CDR3 is 15 amino acids. The germline gives CDR1 SGHVS, CDR2 FNYEAQ. The V and J ends lost 5 bases and 0 bases respectively, with 11 bases between them. The CDR3 sequence: CASSVGPSSGNTIYF. CDR3 DNA, as far as it was read: TGTGCCAGCAGCGTTGGCCCCAGCTCTGGAAACACC.

As for this clone: Read data end 3 residues before the CDR3 end; the end is taken from the germline J gene. The V call is TRBV30, the J call TRBJ1-6; the D is unclear. V lost 0 bases, J lost 5 bases, and 5 bases lay in between. The germline V gene encodes CDR1 GTSNPN and CDR2 SVGIG (reference sequence). CDR3 length: 13 residues. The covered CDR3 bases are TGTGCCTGGAGTGTACATAATAATTCACCC. Its protein product is CAWSVHNNSP. In full, the CDR3 reads CAWSVHNNSPLHF.

The chain's CDR3 is CASSLNGERAIGGYTF. CDR3 DNA, as far as it was read: TGTGCCAGCAGCTTAAACGGGGAACGGGCGATTGGGGGC. The chain has TRBV7-6 and TRBJ1-2; D call uncertain. Read sequence stops 3 residues before the CDR3 end, and the germline J gene provides the missing end. This CDR3 is 16 amino acids long. Germline V gene lookup returns CDR1 SGHVS and CDR2 FNYEAQ.

Only a few counts were recorded for this clone. The read comes to an end 3 residues before the CDR3 does, leaving the germline J gene to fill in the end. This chain links TRBV7-9 with TRBJ1-5; D possibly corresponds to TRBD1 (6 bases). This CDR3 has 12 residues. The V gene's germline CDR1 is SEHNR and CDR2 FQNEAQ (reference sequence). Trimming cost V 5 bases and J 7 bases, with 9 bases left between them. CDR3: CASSRQEQPQHF. The DNA read from the CDR3 is TGTGCCAGCAGCCGACAGGAACAGCCC.

As for this clone: The DNA ends 3 residues before the CDR3 does, and the rest of the CDR3 is filled in from the germline J gene. The chain joins TRBV6-1 to TRBJ1-6; possibly TRBD1 for D (5 bases). CDR3 size: 14 residues. In germline, CDR1 is MNHNS, CDR2 SASEGT. The covered CDR3 bases are TGTGCCAGCAGTGAATTTTGGGGCCCCAGGCCC. It specifies CASSEFWGPRP. The CDR3 reads in full as CASSEFWGPRPLHF.

With respect to this clone: The sequence runs out 3 residues before the end of the CDR3; the remainder is reconstructed from the germline J gene. The chain couples TRBV19 to TRBJ2-7, with 8 bases identical to TRBD2. The length of the CDR3 is 13 residues. V dropped 8 bases and J dropped 3; count of bases not matched to a gene: 6. CDR1 and CDR2 from the germline V gene are LNHDA and SQIVND (reference sequence). The CDR3 region is CASAGGLGYEQYF. The sequenced CDR3 bases are TGTGCCAGTGCGGGGGGTTTGGGCTACGAG.

This clone was counted a few times. The CDR3 end lies 3 residues beyond the end of the read and is filled in from the germline J gene. The chain carries TRBV30 and TRBJ1-2; D not certain. This CDR3 is built from 17 residues. The germline gives CDR1 GTSNPN, CDR2 SVGIG (reference sequence). V was shortened by 0 bases and J by 3 bases, with 20 bases between the two germline ends. The CDR3: CAWSVYRPGSEDYGYTF. CDR3 DNA (partial): TGTGCCTGGAGTGTATATCGTCCGGGGAGCGAGGACTATGGC. The whole variable domain, filled in from reference TRBV30 and TRBJ1-2, reads SQTIHQWPATLVQPVGSPLSLECTVEGTSNPNLYWYRQAAGRGLQLLFYSVGIGQISSEVPQNLSASRPQDRQFILSSKKLLLSDSGFYLCAWSVYRPGSEDYGYTFGSGTRLTVV.

The sample holds a few counts of this clone. From the germline J gene comes the end of the CDR3, since the read stops 3 residues before it. The rearrangement uses TRBV18 and TRBJ2-2; a possible D gene is TRBD2 (5 bases). The CDR3 has 15 residues. CDR1 KGHSH and CDR2 LQKENI come from the germline V gene. Trimming cost V 0 bases and J 7 bases, with 12 bases left between them. This CDR3 is CASSPPASGYGELFF. CDR3 DNA (partial): TGTGCCAGCTCACCACCGGCCAGCGGTTACGGGGAG.

In its sample, this clone was seen a few times. The sequenced fragment ends 3 residues before the CDR3 boundary, so the rest is inferred from the germline J gene. The rearrangement links TRBV6-2 or TRBV6-3 to TRBJ1-5; no firm D call. V was pared by 6 bases and J by 6 bases, with 9 bases between. Germline V gene data show CDR1 as MNHEY and CDR2 as SVGEGT. This CDR3 has 12 amino acids. Partial CDR3 DNA: TGTGCCAGCAGCCGTAGTAGTCAGCCC. Protein: CASSRSSQP. From start to end, the CDR3 is CASSRSSQPQHF.

This clone was seen many times. CDR3 DNA (partial): TGCAGTGCTAGAGTAGGAACTAGTCAAGAGACC. It specifies CSARVGTSQET. The CDR3 reads in full as CSARVGTSQETQYF. This chain links TRBV20-1 with TRBJ2-5, with D perhaps TRBD2 (5 bases). The read terminates 3 residues before the CDR3 end, so the remaining end is supplied by the germline J gene. The germline V and J ends were trimmed by 1 base and 2 bases, with 11 bases remaining between them. There are 14 residues in the CDR3. Germline V lookup: CDR1 DFQATT, CDR2 SNEGSKA (reference sequence).

Concerning this clone: The CDR3 extends 3 residues past the end of the read, so its final part is completed from the germline J gene. The V and J genes are TRBV7-9 and TRBJ1-2; the D gene is possibly TRBD1 (6 bases). The germline V gene has CDR1 SEHNR and CDR2 FQNEAQ (reference sequence). The V end was cut by 5 bases, the J end by 2 bases, with 12 bases between. The CDR3 has 14 residues. CDR3 sequence: CASSERGGNYGYTF. The part of the CDR3 DNA that was read is TGTGCCAGCAGCGAAAGGGGGGGCAACTATGGC.

On this clone: The read stops 3 residues short of the end of the CDR3; the missing end is completed from the germline J gene. J is TRBJ2-7 and V is TRBV10-3; 10 positions match TRBD1. The CDR3 runs 15 residues. Germline CDR1 reads ENHRY; CDR2 reads SYGVKD. The junction had 5 bases not matched to a gene; V was cut back by 4 bases and J by 2 bases. The CDR3 sequence is CAISGGQGLTYEQYF. CDR3 DNA (partial): TGTGCCATCAGTGGGGGACAGGGGTTAACCTACGAG.

A few counts support this clone. The read halts 3 residues ahead of the CDR3 end, with the missing end drawn from the germline J gene. The chain employs TRBV7-9 and TRBJ2-7; D might be TRBD2 (6 bases). Germline V gene sequence: CDR1 SEHNR, CDR2 FQNEAQ (reference sequence). Trimming took off 5 bases at V and 1 base at J, with 15 bases between the two ends. The CDR3 runs 15 residues. The CDR3 reads CASSRSGGTSYEQYF. CDR3 bases read: TGTGCCAGCAGCCGATCCGGGGGTACTTCCTACGAG.

The table lists this clone with many counts. The read finishes 3 residues shy of the CDR3 end, and the germline J gene is used to complete it. The rearrangement links TRBV20-1 to TRBJ1-5; perhaps TRBD1 as D (6 bases). The CDR3 covers 13 residues. Germline V gives CDR1 DFQATT, CDR2 SNEGSKA (reference sequence). V was cut by 2 bases and J by 5 bases, with 10 bases left in between. This chain's CDR3 is CSARRTAYQPQHF. The covered CDR3 bases are TGCAGTGCTAGAAGGACAGCCTATCAGCCC.

Ten or more counts support this clone. The read gets to within 3 residues of the CDR3 end, and the germline J gene fills in the rest. The gene calls are TRBV5-4 and TRBJ2-1; the D gene is possibly TRBD1 (6 bases). Germline CDR1 SGHNT, CDR2 YYREEE (reference sequence). The length of the CDR3 is 14 residues. V was trimmed by 7 bases and J by 0 bases, leaving 11 bases between them. The DNA read from the CDR3 is TGTGCCAGCTCAACAGGGAGCTCCTACAATGAG. It specifies CASSTGSSYNE. Given in full, the CDR3 is CASSTGSSYNEQFF.

The sample holds a few counts of this clone. The read ends 3 residues shy of where the CDR3 ends; the end is completed using the germline J gene. V and J are TRBV5-6 and TRBJ2-3; D gene uncertain. The CDR3 runs to 14 residues. CDR1 and CDR2 from the germline V gene are SGHDT and YYEEEE. V gave up 3 bases and J gave up 2 bases, with 10 bases separating them. The chain's CDR3 is CASSYVGLTDTQYF. CDR3 bases read: TGTGCCAGCAGCTACGTTGGCCTCACAGATACG.

At least ten counts were recorded for this clone. Read data end 3 residues before the CDR3 end; the end is taken from the germline J gene. This sequence joins TRBV12-3 or TRBV12-4 and TRBJ1-6, with a weak D call TRBD1 (6 bases). The CDR3 totals 16 residues. Trimming took off 0 bases at V and 6 bases at J, with 12 bases between the two ends. CDR3 residues: CASSLAQGQPNSPLHF. The CDR3 DNA, read in part, is TGTGCCAGCAGTTTAGCGCAGGGACAACCTAATTCACCC.

This clone was counted many times. The read finishes 3 residues shy of the CDR3 end, and the germline J gene is used to complete it. V and J are TRBV7-9 and TRBJ1-1, with TRBD1 matching 7 bases. This CDR3 is 15 amino acids long. J gave up 0 bases and V 5 bases, and 6 bases lay outside the gene matches. From germline, CDR1 is SEHNR and CDR2 FQNEAQ (reference sequence). The CDR3 is CASSVTGQMNTEAFF. CDR3 DNA, as far as it was read: TGTGCCAGCAGCGTAACGGGACAGATGAACACTGAA.

A remark on this clone: The read ends 3 residues early relative to the CDR3; the germline J gene fills the gap. The chain recombines TRBV7-6 with TRBJ2-1; D possibly corresponds to TRBD2 (6 bases). The CDR3 spans 16 residues. The V end was cut by 4 bases, the J end by 4 bases, with 17 bases between. Germline V gene sequence: CDR1 SGHVS, CDR2 FNYEAQ. Partial CDR3 DNA: TGTGCCAGCAGCTCCCGAACGGGACTTGCGTACAATGAG. Its translation is CASSSRTGLAYNE. The complete CDR3 protein is CASSSRTGLAYNEQFF. The whole variable domain, remainder taken from reference TRBV7-6 and TRBJ2-1, is GAGVSQSPRYKVTKRGQDVALRCDPISGHVSLYWYRQALGQGPEFLTYFNYEAQQDKSGLPNDRFSAERPEGSISTLTIQRTEQRDSAMYRCASSSRTGLAYNEQFFGPGTRLTVL.

Notes on this clone: The read terminates 3 residues before the CDR3 end, so the remaining end is supplied by the germline J gene. The V and J genes are TRBV20-1 and TRBJ2-5; 14 bases align to TRBD2. V lost 5 bases and J lost 3; bases outside the gene matches: 8. The CDR3 loop spans 16 amino acids. Germline CDR1 reads DFQATT; CDR2 reads SNEGSKA (reference sequence). The CDR3 reads CSALNPGLAGEETQYF. The covered CDR3 bases are TGCAGTGCTCTTAACCCGGGACTAGCGGGGGAAGAGACC.

Note on this clone: The CDR3 goes on 3 residues after the read ends, and that part is filled in from the germline J gene. The chain links TRBV5-1 to TRBJ1-1; perhaps TRBD1 as D (5 bases). CDR1 is SGHRS, CDR2 YFSETQ, per germline. The CDR3 loop spans 15 amino acids. V shed 0 bases and J shed 2 bases, with 11 bases lying between them. CDR3 in amino acids: CASSLAAGSNTEAFF. The sequenced CDR3 bases are TGCGCCAGCAGCTTGGCCGCAGGGTCAAACACTGAA.

This clone has a handful of counts. The read ends 3 residues early relative to the CDR3; the germline J gene fills the gap. The chain couples TRBV20-1 to TRBJ2-1; D not certain. With 0 bases removed from V and 0 bases from J, the gap between germline ends came to 6 bases. CDR1 and CDR2 from the germline V gene are DFQATT and SNEGSKA (reference sequence). The CDR3 has 14 residues. The sequenced CDR3 bases are TGCAGTGCTAGAGAGGCTAGCTCCTACAATGAG. Amino acids: CSAREASSYNE. The whole CDR3 is CSAREASSYNEQFF.

Of note for this clone: The read terminates 3 residues ahead of where the CDR3 ends, so the germline J gene completes it. The gene calls are TRBV19 and TRBJ2-1; D is perhaps TRBD1 (5 bases). V lost 2 bases to trimming and J lost 1 base, with 21 bases between them. CDR1 LNHDA and CDR2 SQIVND come from the germline V gene (reference sequence). The CDR3 totals 19 residues. Incomplete CDR3 DNA: TGTGCCAGTAGTATAAACCCAACAGGTTATCTATCGTCCTACAATGAG. Residues: CASSINPTGYLSSYNE. From start to end, the CDR3 is CASSINPTGYLSSYNEQFF.

This clone was seen at least ten times. The junction departs from the called germline gene at one end, perhaps through a read error. The observed sequence ends 3 residues before the CDR3 terminus, with the missing tail filled in from the germline J gene. The genes are TRBV4-2 and TRBJ1-2, with 8 bases fitting TRBD1. This CDR3 has 15 amino acids. The germline gives CDR1 LGHNA, CDR2 YNFKEQ. The sequenced part of the CDR3 DNA is TGCGCCAGCAGCCAAGAGACAGGGGCGGACTATGGC. Amino acids: CASSQETGADYG. The whole CDR3 protein reads CASSQETGADYGYTF.

Many counts were recorded for this clone. The read ends 3 residues shy of where the CDR3 ends; the end is completed using the germline J gene. The rearrangement uses TRBV7-9 and TRBJ1-2, with TRBD1 as a possible D gene (6 bases). The CDR3 length is 14 residues. Germline assignment: CDR1 SEHNR and CDR2 FQNEAQ (reference sequence). The covered CDR3 bases are TGTGCCAGCAGCTCCATTTTTGGGGGCTGGGGC. Translated, it gives CASSSIFGGWG. The whole CDR3 protein reads CASSSIFGGWGYTF. The variable domain in full, completed from reference TRBV7-9 and TRBJ1-2, reads DTGVSQNPRHKITKRGQNVTFRCDPISEHNRLYWYRQTLGQGPEFLTYFQNEAQLEKSRLLSDRFSAERPKGSFSTLEIQRTEQGDSAMYLCASSSIFGGWGYTFGSGTRLTVV.

This clone was counted ten times or more. The read ends 3 residues before the CDR3 terminus; that terminus is restored from the germline J gene. This chain connects TRBV30 to TRBJ2-3; a weak D match, TRBD2 (6 bases). The CDR3 is 15 amino acids. V lost 0 bases and J lost 0, with 10 bases in between. Germline assignment: CDR1 GTSNPN and CDR2 SVGIG (reference sequence). The CDR3 bases that were read are TGTGCCTGGAGTGTAGGCGGGGCTAGCACAGATACG. Translated, it gives CAWSVGGASTDT. The entire CDR3 is CAWSVGGASTDTQYF.

Only a few counts were recorded for this clone. The read terminates 3 residues ahead of where the CDR3 ends, so the germline J gene completes it. The chain recombines TRBV19 with TRBJ2-3, with D maybe TRBD2 (6 bases). Per the germline V gene, CDR1 is LNHDA and CDR2 is SQIVND (reference sequence). The ends were cut back, 2 bases at V and 3 bases at J, with 9 bases in the middle. The CDR3 consists of 14 residues. CDR3 sequence: CASSIPGLTDTQYF. The covered CDR3 bases are TGTGCCAGTAGTATACCGGGACTGACAGATACG.

The sample holds a few counts of this clone. The read ends 3 residues early relative to the CDR3; the germline J gene fills the gap. The V call is TRBV7-6, the J call TRBJ1-3, with 8 bases identical to TRBD1. The CDR3 spans 18 residues. The V gene end was trimmed by 4 bases and the J gene end by 3 bases; junction bases not matched to a gene: 14. The germline CDR1 and CDR2 sequences are SGHVS and FNYEAQ. CDR3 DNA, as far as it was read: TGTGCCAGCAGCTCGAAGCTCGAAGCAGGGGGCCTTGGAAACACC. This codes for CASSSKLEAGGLGNT. The whole CDR3 sequence is CASSSKLEAGGLGNTIYF.

In its sample, this clone was seen a few times. The DNA ends 3 residues before the CDR3 does, and the rest of the CDR3 is filled in from the germline J gene. V usage is TRBV30 and J usage is TRBJ2-7; the match to TRBD1 covers 8 bases. J gave up 2 bases and V 5 bases, and 11 bases lay outside the gene matches. The CDR3 covers 15 residues. Germline CDR1 GTSNPN, CDR2 SVGIG (reference sequence). CDR3 in amino acids: CAWRPPGQVAYEQYF. The part of the CDR3 DNA that was read is TGTGCCTGGCGGCCCCCGGGACAGGTTGCCTACGAG.